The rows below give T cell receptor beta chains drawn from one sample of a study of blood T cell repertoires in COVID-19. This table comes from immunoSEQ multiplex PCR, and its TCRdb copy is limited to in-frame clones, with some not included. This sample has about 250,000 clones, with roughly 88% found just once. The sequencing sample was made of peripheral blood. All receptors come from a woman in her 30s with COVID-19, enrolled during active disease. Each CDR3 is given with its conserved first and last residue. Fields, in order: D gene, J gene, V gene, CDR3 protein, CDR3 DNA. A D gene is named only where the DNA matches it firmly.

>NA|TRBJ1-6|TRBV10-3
CAISEGLGQRGSSPLHF
TGTGCCATCAGTGAGGGGCTTGGACAGAGGGGAAGTTCACCCCTCCACTTT
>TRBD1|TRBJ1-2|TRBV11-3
CASSLAGTGANYGYTF
TGTGCCAGCAGCTTAGCCGGGACAGGAGCTAACTATGGCTACACCTTC
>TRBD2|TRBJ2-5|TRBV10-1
CASSMSGRVGTQYF
TGCGCCAGCAGTATGAGCGGGAGGGTGGGGACCCAGTACTTC
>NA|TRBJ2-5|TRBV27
CASRRGQFQETQYF
TGTGCCAGCAGACGAGGACAGTTCCAAGAGACCCAGTACTTC
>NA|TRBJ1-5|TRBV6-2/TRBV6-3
CASSPQGFGNQPQHF
TGTGCCAGCAGTCCCCAGGGGTTCGGCAATCAGCCCCAGCATTTT
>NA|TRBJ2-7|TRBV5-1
CASSLLGDEQYF
TGCGCCAGCAGCTTGTTGGGAGACGAGCAGTACTTC
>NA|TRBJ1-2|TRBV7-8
CASSPVGGQTYGYTF
TGTGCCAGCAGCCCAGTAGGAGGACAGACCTATGGCTACACCTTC
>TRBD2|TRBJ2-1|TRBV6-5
CASSYLAGGHYNEQFF
TGTGCCAGCAGTTACCTAGCGGGAGGCCATTACAATGAGCAGTTCTTC
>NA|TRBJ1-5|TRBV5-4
CASSRGTSNQPQHF
TGTGCCAGCAGTCGCGGGACTAGCAATCAGCCCCAGCATTTT
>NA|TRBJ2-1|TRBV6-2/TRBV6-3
CASSYSADYSEQFF
TGTGCCAGCAGTTACTCGGCCGACTATAGTGAGCAGTTCTTC
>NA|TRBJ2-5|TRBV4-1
CASSQDIVETQYF
TGCGCCAGCAGCCAAGATATAGTCGAGACCCAGTACTTC